One TCR beta chain is described in this entry. Recruits, aged roughly 18 to 90 years, lived in 24 US areas. Each recovered donor of Cohort 3 presented with two negative PCRs, clearance, or symptom resolution. As processed by the authors: Quantification of nucleated cells was approximated via reference gene primer amplification. Sequenced by immunoSEQ multiplex PCR; TCRdb stores in-frame clones only, minus some. V and J calls plus clone size are reproduced from that table; the DNA served to infer D and trimming. Seen here are roughly 200,000 clones, 82% observed once, and the top ten hold 10% to 15%. The data are from a study of blood T cell repertoires in COVID-19. V dropped 4 bases and J dropped 4 bases, with 14 bases sitting between them. There are 15 residues in the CDR3. Germline V CDR1 and CDR2: LGHDT, YNNKEL (reference sequence).

V is TRBV3-1 (or the pseudogene TRBV3-2) and J is TRBJ1-3; a weak D match, TRBD1 (5 bases). The clonotype comes from a man aged 35-49 years who had recovered from COVID-19. Sequenced sample: PBMCs or T cells enriched from blood (not recorded which). The CDR3 protein is CASSPPGGAGNTIYF. The CDR3 coding sequence is TGTGCCAGCAGCCCCCCCGGGGGAGCCGGAAACACCATATATTTT.